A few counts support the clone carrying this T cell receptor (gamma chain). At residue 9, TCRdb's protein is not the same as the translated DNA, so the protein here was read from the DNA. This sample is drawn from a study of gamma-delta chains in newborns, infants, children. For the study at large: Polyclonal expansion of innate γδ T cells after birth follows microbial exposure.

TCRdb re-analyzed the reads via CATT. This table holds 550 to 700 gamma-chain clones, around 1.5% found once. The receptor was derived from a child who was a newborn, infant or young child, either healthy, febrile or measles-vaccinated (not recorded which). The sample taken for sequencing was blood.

The CDR3 DNA reads TGTGCCACCTGGGACGGGCCCGCTAGCAATTTGAAGAAACTCTTT. Translation: CATWDGPASNLKKLF. V usage is TRGV2 and J usage is TRGJ1 or TRGJ2. Germline V lookup: CDR1 EGSNGY, CDR2 YDSYNSKV. V trimming: 0 bases; J trimming: 10 bases; junction bases outside the gene matches: 15. The CDR3 covers 15 residues.